This TCR beta chain was observed in a study of PD-1 blockade in classical Hodgkin lymphoma. A remark on this clone: Its antigen is as yet unknown.

Method: immunoSEQ multiplex PCR; TCRdb's copy keeps in-frame clones and lacks some. The sample carries about 50,000 clones, about 90% recorded once. Time point: cycle 4 day 1 (C4D1), after five to seven weeks of nivolumab. Relapse after autologous stem cell transplantation occurred in every patient, and brentuximab vedotin exposure varied. General study results and limits: Later analyses included only patients treated at least 1 year post-ASCT. Baseline diversity in complete responders resembled that of newly diagnosed patients.

The sample in question was peripheral blood mononuclear cells (PBMCs), obtained before the fourth cycle of nivolumab. This clonotype was sampled from a human donor with classical Hodgkin lymphoma.

CDR3 nucleotide sequence: TGCGCCAGCGGGAAGTTGGAGGGGTGGGTTGAGCAGTTCTTC. It translates to CASGKLEGWVEQFF. The chain has TRBV10-2 and TRBJ2-1; the D gene is possibly TRBD2 (6 bases). The CDR3 runs to 14 residues. Trimming left V 8 bases short and J 9 bases short, with 20 bases between. Germline CDR1 and CDR2: WSHSY and SAAADI.